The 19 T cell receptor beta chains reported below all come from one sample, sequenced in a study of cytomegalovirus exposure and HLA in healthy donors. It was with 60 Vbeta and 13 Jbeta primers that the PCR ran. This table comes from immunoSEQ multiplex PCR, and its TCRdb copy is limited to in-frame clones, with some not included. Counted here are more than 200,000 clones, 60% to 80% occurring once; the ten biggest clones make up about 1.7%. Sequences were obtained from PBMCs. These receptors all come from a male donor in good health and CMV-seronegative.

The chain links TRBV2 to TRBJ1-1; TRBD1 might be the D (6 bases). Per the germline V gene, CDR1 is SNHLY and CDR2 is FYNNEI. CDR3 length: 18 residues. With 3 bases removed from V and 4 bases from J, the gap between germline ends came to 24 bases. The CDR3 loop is CASSDEGVTGVGSTEAFF. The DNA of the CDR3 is TGTGCCAGCAGTGATGAGGGGGTGACAGGTGTGGGGAGCACTGAAGCTTTCTTT.

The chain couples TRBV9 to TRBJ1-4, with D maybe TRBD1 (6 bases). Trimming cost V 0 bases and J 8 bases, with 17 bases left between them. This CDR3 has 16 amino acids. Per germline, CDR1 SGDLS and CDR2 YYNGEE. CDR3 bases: TGTGCCAGCAGCGTAGAGCCCGGGGGGGCGGGAGAAAAACTGTTTTTT. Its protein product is CASSVEPGGAGEKLFF.

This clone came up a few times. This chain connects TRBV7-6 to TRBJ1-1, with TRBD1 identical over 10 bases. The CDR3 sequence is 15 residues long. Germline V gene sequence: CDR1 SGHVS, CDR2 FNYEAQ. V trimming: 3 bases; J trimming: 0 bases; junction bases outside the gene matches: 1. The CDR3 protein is CASSLTGGLNTEAFF. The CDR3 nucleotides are TGTGCCAGCAGCTTGACAGGGGGCTTGAACACTGAAGCTTTCTTT.

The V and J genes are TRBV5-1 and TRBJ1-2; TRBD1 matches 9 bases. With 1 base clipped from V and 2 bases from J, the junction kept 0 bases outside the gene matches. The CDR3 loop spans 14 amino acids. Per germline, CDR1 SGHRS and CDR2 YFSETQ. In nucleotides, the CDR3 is TGCGCCAGCAGCTTGACAGGGGGCAACTATGGCTACACCTTC. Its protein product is CASSLTGGNYGYTF.

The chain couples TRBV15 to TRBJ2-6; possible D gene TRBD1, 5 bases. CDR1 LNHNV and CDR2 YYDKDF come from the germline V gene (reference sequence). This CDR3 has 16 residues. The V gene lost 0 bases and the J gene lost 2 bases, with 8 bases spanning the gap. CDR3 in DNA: TGTGCCACCAGCAGAGACAGGGTTACTGGGGCCAACGTCCTGACTTTC. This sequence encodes CATSRDRVTGANVLTF.

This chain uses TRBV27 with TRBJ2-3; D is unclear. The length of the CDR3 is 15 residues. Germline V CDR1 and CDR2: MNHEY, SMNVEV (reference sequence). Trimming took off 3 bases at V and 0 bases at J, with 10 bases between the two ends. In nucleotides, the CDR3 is TGTGCCAGCAGTTTTGTTGCTACCAGCACAGATACGCAGTATTTT. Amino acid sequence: CASSFVATSTDTQYF.

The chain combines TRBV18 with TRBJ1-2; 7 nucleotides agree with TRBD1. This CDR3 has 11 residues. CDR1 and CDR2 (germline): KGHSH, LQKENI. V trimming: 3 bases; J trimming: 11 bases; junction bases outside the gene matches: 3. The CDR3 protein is CASSPDRSYTF. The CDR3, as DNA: TGTGCCAGCTCACCGGACAGGAGTTACACCTTC.

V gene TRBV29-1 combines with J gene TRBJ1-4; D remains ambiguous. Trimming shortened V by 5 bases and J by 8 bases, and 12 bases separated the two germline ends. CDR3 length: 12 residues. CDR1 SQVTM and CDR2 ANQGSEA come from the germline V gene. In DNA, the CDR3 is TGCAGCGTTAGGGCAGGAGGAGAAAAACTGTTTTTT. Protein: CSVRAGGEKLFF.

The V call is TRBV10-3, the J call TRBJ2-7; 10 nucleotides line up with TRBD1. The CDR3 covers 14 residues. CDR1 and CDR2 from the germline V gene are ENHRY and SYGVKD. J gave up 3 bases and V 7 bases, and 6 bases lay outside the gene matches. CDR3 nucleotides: TGTGCCATCAAAGGACAGGGGGATAGCTACGAGCAGTACTTC. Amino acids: CAIKGQGDSYEQYF.

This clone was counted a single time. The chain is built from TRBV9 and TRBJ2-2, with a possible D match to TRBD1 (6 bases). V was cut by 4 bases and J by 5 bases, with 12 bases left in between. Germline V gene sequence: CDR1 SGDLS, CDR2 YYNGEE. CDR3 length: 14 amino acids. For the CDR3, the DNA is TGTGCCAGCAGCCTCGACAGGTTGACCGGGGAGCTGTTTTTT. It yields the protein CASSLDRLTGELFF.

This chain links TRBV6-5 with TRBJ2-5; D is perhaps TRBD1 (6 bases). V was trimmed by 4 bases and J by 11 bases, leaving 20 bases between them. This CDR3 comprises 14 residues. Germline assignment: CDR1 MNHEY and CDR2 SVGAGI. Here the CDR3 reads CASSFGGGLLRQYF. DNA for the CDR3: TGTGCCAGCAGTTTTGGGGGCGGGTTATTGAGGCAGTACTTC.

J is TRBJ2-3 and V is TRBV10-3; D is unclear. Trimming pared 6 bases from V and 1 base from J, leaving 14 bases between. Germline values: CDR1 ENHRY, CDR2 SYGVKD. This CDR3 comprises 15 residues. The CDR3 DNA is TGTGCCATCAGAGAGCTGGAGAGCCGCACAGATACGCAGTATTTT. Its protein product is CAIRELESRTDTQYF.

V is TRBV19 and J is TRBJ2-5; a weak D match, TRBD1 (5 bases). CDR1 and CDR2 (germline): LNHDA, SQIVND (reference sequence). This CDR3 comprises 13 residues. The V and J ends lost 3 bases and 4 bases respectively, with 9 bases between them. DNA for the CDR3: TGTGCCAGTAGTATTAATAGGGGAGAGACCCAGTACTTC. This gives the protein CASSINRGETQYF.

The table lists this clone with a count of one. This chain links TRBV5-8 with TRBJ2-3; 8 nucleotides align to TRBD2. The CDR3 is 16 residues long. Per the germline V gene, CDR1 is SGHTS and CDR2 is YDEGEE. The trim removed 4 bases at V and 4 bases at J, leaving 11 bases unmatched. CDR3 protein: CASSVGVAGLSDTQYF. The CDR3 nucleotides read TGTGCCAGCAGCGTTGGGGTAGCGGGATTATCAGATACGCAGTATTTT.

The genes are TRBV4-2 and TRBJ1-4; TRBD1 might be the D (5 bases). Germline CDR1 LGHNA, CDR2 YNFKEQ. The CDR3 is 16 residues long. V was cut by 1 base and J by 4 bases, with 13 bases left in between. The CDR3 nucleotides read TGTGCCAGCAGCCAAGGGGGGGGGACGTATAATGAAAAACTGTTTTTT. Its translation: CASSQGGGTYNEKLFF.

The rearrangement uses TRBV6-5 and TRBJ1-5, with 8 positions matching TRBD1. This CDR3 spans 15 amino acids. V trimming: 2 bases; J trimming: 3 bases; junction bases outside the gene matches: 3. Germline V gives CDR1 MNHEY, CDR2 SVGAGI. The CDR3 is CASSYRTGYNQPQHF. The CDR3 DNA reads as TGTGCCAGCAGTTACCGGACAGGGTACAATCAGCCCCAGCATTTT.

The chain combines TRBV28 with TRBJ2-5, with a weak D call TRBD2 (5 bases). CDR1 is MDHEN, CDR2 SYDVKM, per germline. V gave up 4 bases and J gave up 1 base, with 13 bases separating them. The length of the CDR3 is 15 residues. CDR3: CASSSLAGIQETQYF. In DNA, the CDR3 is TGTGCCAGCAGTTCCCTAGCCGGGATCCAAGAGACCCAGTACTTC. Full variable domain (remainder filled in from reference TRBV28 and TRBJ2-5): DVKVTQSSRYLVKRTGEKVFLECVQDMDHENMFWYRQDPGLGLRLIYFSYDVKMKEKGDIPEGYSVSREKKERFSLILESASTNQTSMYLCASSSLAGIQETQYFGPGTRLLVL.

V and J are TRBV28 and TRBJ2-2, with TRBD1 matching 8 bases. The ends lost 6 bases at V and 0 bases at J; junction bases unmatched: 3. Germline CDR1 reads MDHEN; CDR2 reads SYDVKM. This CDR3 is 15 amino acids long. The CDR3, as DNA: TGTGCCAGCAGGCGACAGGGGTCGAACACCGGGGAGCTGTTTTTT. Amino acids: CASRRQGSNTGELFF.

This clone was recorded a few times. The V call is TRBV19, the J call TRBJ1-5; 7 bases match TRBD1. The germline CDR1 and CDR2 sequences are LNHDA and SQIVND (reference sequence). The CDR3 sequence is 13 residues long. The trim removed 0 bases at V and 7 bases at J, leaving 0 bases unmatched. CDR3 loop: CASSIDRGQPQHF. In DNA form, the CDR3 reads TGTGCCAGTAGTATAGACAGGGGGCAGCCCCAGCATTTT.